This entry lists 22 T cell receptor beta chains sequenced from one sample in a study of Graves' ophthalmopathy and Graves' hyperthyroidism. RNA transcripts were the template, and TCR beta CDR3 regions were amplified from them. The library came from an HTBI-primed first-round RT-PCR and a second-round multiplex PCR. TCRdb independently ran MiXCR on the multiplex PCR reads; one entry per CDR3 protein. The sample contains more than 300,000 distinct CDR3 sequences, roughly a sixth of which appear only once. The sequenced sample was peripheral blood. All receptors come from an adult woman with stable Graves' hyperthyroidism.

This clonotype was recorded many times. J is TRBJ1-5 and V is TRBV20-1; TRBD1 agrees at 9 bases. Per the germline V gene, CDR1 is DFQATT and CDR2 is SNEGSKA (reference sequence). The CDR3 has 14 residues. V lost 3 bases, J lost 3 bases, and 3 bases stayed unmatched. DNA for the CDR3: TGCAGTGCTAGCGGACAGGGGCCCAATCAGCCCCAGCATTTT. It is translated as CSASGQGPNQPQHF.

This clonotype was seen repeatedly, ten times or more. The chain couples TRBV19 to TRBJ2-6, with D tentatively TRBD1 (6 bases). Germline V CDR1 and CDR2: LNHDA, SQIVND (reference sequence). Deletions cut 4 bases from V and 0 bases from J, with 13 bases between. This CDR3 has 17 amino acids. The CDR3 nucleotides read TGTGCCAGTAGTAGAATACAGGGTGTCTCTGGGGCCAACGTCCTGACTTTC. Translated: CASSRIQGVSGANVLTF.

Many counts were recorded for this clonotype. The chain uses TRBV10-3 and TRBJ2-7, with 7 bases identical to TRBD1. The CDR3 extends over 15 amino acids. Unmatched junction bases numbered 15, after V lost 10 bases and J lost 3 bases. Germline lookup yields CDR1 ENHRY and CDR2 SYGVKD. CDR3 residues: CATRIGTDSSYEQYF. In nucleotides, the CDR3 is TGTGCCACCAGGATCGGGACAGATTCGAGCTACGAGCAGTACTTC.

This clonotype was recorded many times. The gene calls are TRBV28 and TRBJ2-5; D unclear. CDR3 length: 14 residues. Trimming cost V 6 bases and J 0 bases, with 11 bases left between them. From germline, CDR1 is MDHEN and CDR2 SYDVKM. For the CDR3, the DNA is TGTGCCAGCAGCATGACAATTTACCAAGAGACCCAGTACTTC. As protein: CASSMTIYQETQYF. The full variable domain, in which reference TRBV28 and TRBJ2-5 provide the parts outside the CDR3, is DVKVTQSSRYLVKRTGEKVFLECVQDMDHENMFWYRQDPGLGLRLIYFSYDVKMKEKGDIPEGYSVSREKKERFSLILESASTNQTSMYLCASSMTIYQETQYFGPGTRLLVL.

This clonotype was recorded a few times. The CDR3 region is CASSLVLAGGPNKETQYF. The CDR3 DNA follows: TGTGCCAGCAGCTTAGTCCTAGCGGGAGGGCCTAACAAAGAGACCCAGTACTTC. The chain combines TRBV11-2 with TRBJ2-5; 12 positions agree with TRBD2. Germline CDR1 SGHAT, CDR2 FQNNGV. The CDR3 has 18 amino acids. Losses at the gene ends were 1 base for V and 3 bases for J; bases not matched to a gene: 9.

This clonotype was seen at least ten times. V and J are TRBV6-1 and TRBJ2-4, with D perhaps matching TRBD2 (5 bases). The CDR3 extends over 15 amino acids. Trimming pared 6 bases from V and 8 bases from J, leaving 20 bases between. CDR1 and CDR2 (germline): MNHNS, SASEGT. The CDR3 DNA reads TGTGCCAGCAGCGGCCTCGGCCAGGAGAGGGACATTCAGTACTTC. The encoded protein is CASSGLGQERDIQYF.

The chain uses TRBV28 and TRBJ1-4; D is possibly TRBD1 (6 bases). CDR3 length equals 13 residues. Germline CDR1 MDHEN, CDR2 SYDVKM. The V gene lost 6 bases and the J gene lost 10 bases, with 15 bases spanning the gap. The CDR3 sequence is CASRQGLKGKLFF. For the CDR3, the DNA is TGTGCCAGCAGACAGGGCCTAAAAGGAAAACTGTTTTTT. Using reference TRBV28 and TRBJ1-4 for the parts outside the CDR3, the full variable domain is DVKVTQSSRYLVKRTGEKVFLECVQDMDHENMFWYRQDPGLGLRLIYFSYDVKMKEKGDIPEGYSVSREKKERFSLILESASTNQTSMYLCASRQGLKGKLFFGSGTQLSVL.

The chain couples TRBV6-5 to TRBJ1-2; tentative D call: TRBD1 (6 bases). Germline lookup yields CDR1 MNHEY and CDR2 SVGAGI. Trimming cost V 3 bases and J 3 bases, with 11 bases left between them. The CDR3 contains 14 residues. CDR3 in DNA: TGTGCCAGCAGTTATCAAAGGGGGGACTATGGCTACACCTTC. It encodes CASSYQRGDYGYTF.

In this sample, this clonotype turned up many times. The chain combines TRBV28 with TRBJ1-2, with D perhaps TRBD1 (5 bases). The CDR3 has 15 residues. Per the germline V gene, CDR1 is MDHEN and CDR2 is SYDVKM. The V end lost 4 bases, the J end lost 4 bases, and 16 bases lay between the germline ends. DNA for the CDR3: TGTGCCAGCAGTTCTCTCGACAGCTCTACCTATGGCTACACCTTC. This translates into CASSSLDSSTYGYTF.

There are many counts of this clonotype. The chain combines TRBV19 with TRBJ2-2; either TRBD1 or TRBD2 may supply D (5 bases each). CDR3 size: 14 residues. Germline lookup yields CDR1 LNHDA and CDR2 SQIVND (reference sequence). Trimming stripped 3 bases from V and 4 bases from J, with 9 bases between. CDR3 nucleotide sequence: TGTGCCAGTAGTATTGATGGGGGCACCGGGGAGCTGTTTTTT. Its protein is CASSIDGGTGELFF.

CDR3: CASSLTGGLDNEQFF. CDR3 bases: TGTGCCAGCAGCTTAACGGGGGGTCTCGACAATGAGCAGTTCTTC. J is TRBJ2-1 and V is TRBV7-3; perhaps TRBD2 as D (6 bases). Looked up from germline, CDR1 is SGHTA and CDR2 is FQGTGA. The CDR3 sequence is 15 residues long. Trimming left V 0 bases short and J 5 bases short, with 11 bases between.

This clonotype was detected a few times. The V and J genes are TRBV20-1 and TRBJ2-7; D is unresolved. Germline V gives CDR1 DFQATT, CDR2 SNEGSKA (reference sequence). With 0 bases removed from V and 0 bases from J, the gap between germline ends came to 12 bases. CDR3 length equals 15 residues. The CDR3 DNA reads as TGCAGTGCTAGAGATCCAAATAGGAGCTCCTACGAGCAGTACTTC. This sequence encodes CSARDPNRSSYEQYF.

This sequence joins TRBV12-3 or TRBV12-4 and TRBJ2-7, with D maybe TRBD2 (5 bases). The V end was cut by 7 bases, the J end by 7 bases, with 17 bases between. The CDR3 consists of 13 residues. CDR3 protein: CASTLGGSSEQYF. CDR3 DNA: TGTGCCAGCACCTTGGGCGGGTCCTCGGAGCAGTACTTC.

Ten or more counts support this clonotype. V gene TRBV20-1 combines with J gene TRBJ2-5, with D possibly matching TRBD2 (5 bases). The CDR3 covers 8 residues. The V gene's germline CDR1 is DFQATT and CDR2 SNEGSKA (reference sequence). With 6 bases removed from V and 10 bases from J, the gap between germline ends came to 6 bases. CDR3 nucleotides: TGCAGTGCCGGGGACCAGTACTTC. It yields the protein CSAGDQYF.

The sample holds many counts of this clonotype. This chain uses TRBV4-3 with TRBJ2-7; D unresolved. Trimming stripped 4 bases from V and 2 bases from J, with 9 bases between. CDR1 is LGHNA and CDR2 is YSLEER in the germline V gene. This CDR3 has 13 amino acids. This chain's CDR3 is CASSPGDTYEQYF. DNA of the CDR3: TGCGCCAGCAGCCCTGGAGATACCTACGAGCAGTACTTC.

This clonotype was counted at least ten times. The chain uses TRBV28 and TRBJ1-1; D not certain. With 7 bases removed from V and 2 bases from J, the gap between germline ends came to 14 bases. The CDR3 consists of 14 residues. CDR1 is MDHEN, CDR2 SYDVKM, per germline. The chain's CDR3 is CASNPGRDNTEAFF. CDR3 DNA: TGTGCCAGCAACCCGGGGAGAGACAACACTGAAGCTTTCTTT.

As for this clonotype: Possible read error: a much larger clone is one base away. The CDR3 DNA follows: TGCAGTGCTCAGGGGGTTGGCAATCAGCCCCAGCAGTTT. This sequence encodes CSAQGVGNQPQQF. The rearrangement joins TRBV20-1 to TRBJ1-5, with 7 bases matching TRBD1. The V gene's germline CDR1 is DFQATT and CDR2 SNEGSKA (reference sequence). The CDR3 length is 13 residues.

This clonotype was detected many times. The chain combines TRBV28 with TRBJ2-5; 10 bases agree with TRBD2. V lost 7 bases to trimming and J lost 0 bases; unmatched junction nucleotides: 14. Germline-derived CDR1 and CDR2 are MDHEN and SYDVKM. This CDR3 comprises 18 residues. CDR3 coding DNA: TGTGCCAGCACCGCCTTACCGGGACTAGCGATGTACCAAGAGACCCAGTACTTC. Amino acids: CASTALPGLAMYQETQYF.

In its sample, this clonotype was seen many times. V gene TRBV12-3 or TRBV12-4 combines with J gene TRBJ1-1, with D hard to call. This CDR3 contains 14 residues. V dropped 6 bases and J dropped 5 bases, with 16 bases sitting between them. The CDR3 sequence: CASSAGSGGTEAFF. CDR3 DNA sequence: TGTGCCAGCAGCGCCGGGTCAGGTGGGACTGAAGCTTTCTTT.

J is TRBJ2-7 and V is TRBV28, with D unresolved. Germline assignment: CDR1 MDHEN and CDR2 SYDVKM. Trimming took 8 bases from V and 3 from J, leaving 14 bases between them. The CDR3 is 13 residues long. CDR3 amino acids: CASSKTALYEQYF. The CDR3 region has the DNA TGTGCCAGCTCCAAAACCGCCCTCTACGAGCAGTACTTC. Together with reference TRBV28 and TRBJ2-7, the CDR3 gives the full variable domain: DVKVTQSSRYLVKRTGEKVFLECVQDMDHENMFWYRQDPGLGLRLIYFSYDVKMKEKGDIPEGYSVSREKKERFSLILESASTNQTSMYLCASSKTALYEQYFGPGTRLTVT.

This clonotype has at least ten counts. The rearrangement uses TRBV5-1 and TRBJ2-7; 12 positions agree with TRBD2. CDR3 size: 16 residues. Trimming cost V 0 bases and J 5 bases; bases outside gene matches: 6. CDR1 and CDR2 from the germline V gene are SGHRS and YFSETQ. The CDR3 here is CASSLDRLAGAHEQYF. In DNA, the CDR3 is TGCGCCAGCAGCTTGGACCGACTAGCGGGAGCTCACGAGCAGTACTTC.

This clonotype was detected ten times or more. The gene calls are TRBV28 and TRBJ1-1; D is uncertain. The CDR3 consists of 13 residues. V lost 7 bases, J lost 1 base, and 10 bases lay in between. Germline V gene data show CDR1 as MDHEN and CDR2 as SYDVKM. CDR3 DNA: TGTGCCAGCACCCTCAGTGGGAACACTGAAGCTTTCTTT. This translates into CASTLSGNTEAFF.